This T cell receptor beta chain emerged from a study of graft-versus-host responses after intestinal transplantation. Study-level information: Anti-thymocyte globulin induction preceded two to three years of tacrolimus and steroid maintenance in all recipients. Whole-study results and caveats: The presence of high graft-versus-host to host-versus-graft clonal ratios in allografts characterized patients with graft-donor T cell macrochimerism.

The V end was cut by 1 base, the J end by 3 bases, with 7 bases between. CDR1 and CDR2 from the germline V gene are SGHAT and FQNNGV. CDR3 length: 13 amino acids. Generated by immunoSEQ multiplex PCR, the TCRdb table keeps only in-frame clones and is missing some. The sample lists more than 65,000 clones, around 90% occurring once. Notes on this clone: Its antigen remains unknown.

This clonotype was obtained from a human donor who received an intestinal transplant. The chain joins TRBV11-2 to TRBJ2-7; D is unresolved. The sequences come from unstimulated CD8+ T cells sorted from spleen or lymph node cells, collected before intestinal transplant. In DNA, the CDR3 is TGTGCCAGCAGCTTAGGAGAGTTCTACGAGCAGTACTTC. This gives the protein CASSLGEFYEQYF.